A single sample is the source of the 25 T cell receptor beta chains below, sequenced in a study of blood T cell repertoires in COVID-19 (dated by TCRdb to between 2020 and 2021). The library relied on the immunoSEQ multiplex PCR assay. TCRdb took over this immuneACCESS table, retaining in-frame rearrangements with V and J assigned. Such tables are incomplete; in checked studies, under half of the missing clones stem from an unresolved V gene, and the remainder is unexplained. This sample has under 300,000 clones in its table, and 85% to 90% of those were observed once. The ten largest make up roughly 4% of the sample. The sequenced sample was peripheral blood. The receptors here all came from a man younger than 35 with active or convalescent COVID-19.

The chain has TRBV15 and TRBJ2-1, with D uncertain. Germline CDR1 and CDR2: LNHNV and YYDKDF (reference sequence). The V and J ends lost 2 bases and 8 bases respectively, with 13 bases between them. The CDR3 has 14 residues. The CDR3 spells CATSRPFQLDEQFF. CDR3 DNA sequence: TGTGCCACCAGCAGACCCTTTCAACTGGATGAGCAGTTCTTC.

J is TRBJ1-6 and V is TRBV2, with TRBD1 as a possible D gene (6 bases). The CDR3 loop spans 15 amino acids. Germline-derived CDR1 and CDR2 are SNHLY and FYNNEI. V lost 8 bases and J 7 bases, leaving 18 bases between the germline ends. The CDR3 sequence is CASESSAGTNSPLHF. CDR3 bases: TGTGCCAGCGAGTCGTCGGCCGGGACAAATTCACCCCTCCACTTT.

V gene TRBV6-2 or TRBV6-3 combines with J gene TRBJ1-2; D not resolved. The V gene's germline CDR1 is MNHEY and CDR2 SVGEGT. With 2 bases removed from V and 0 bases from J, the gap between germline ends came to 19 bases. The CDR3 length is 18 residues. The DNA of the CDR3 is TGTGCCAGCAGTTACACCCCCGCCGTGCAGAAAGCTAACTATGGCTACACCTTC. Protein product: CASSYTPAVQKANYGYTF.

This sequence joins TRBV29-1 and TRBJ2-3, with TRBD2 matching 12 bases. The trim removed 6 bases at V and 4 bases at J, leaving 2 bases unmatched. The CDR3 covers 13 residues. Germline values: CDR1 SQVTM, CDR2 ANQGSEA. The CDR3 loop is CSVGLAGADTQYF. The CDR3 DNA reads TGCAGCGTGGGACTAGCGGGTGCAGATACGCAGTATTTT.

This chain links TRBV4-1 with TRBJ1-5; D is unresolved. Germline CDR1 reads MGHRA; CDR2 reads YSYEKL. The CDR3 consists of 15 residues. Trimming shortened V by 4 bases and J by 4 bases, and 14 bases separated the two germline ends. For the CDR3, the DNA is TGCGCCAGCAGCCTCCAATGGTGGGCAAATCAGCCCCAGCATTTT. This codes for CASSLQWWANQPQHF.

The gene calls are TRBV12-3 or TRBV12-4 and TRBJ2-7; TRBD1 is a possible D gene (5 bases). The CDR3 loop spans 13 amino acids. The V end was cut by 7 bases, the J end by 3 bases, with 13 bases between. The CDR3 coding sequence is TGTGCCAGCACCCCTGACAGTTACTACGAGCAGTACTTC. It specifies CASTPDSYYEQYF.

This chain connects TRBV11-1 to TRBJ2-5, with D possibly matching TRBD1 (5 bases). The V gene lost 5 bases and the J gene lost 3 bases, with 16 bases spanning the gap. Germline V gene lookup returns CDR1 SGHAT and CDR2 FQDESV (reference sequence). The CDR3 is 15 amino acids. In nucleotides, the CDR3 is TGTGCCAGCAGCCCACCAGGGTCCAGGGAAGAGACCCAGTACTTC. It encodes CASSPPGSREETQYF.

The chain couples TRBV11-2 to TRBJ2-7, with D perhaps TRBD2 (5 bases). Per germline, CDR1 SGHAT and CDR2 FQNNGV. Trimming shortened V by 2 bases and J by 5 bases, and 16 bases separated the two germline ends. CDR3 length: 15 amino acids. The CDR3 is CASSLRRVGGDEQYF. DNA of the CDR3: TGTGCCAGCAGCTTAAGAAGGGTAGGAGGCGACGAGCAGTACTTC.

The chain links TRBV25-1 to TRBJ2-7, with 7 bases identical to TRBD2. The CDR3 has 13 amino acids. Unmatched junction bases numbered 8, after V lost 7 bases and J lost 5 bases. Germline CDR1 and CDR2: MGHDK and SYGVNS. CDR3 nucleotide sequence: TGTGCCAGCACATGGGGAGGGAGTCACGAGCAGTACTTC. It is translated as CASTWGGSHEQYF.

CDR3: CASSLANTREQYF. CDR3 nucleotide sequence: TGTGCCAGCAGTTTAGCAAATACTAGAGAGCAGTACTTC. The V and J genes are TRBV7-3 and TRBJ2-7, with a weak D call TRBD2 (5 bases). V was clipped by 6 bases and J by 7 bases, with 16 bases between them. Germline V gives CDR1 SGHTA, CDR2 FQGTGA. The CDR3 length is 13 residues.

The genes are TRBV3-1 (or the pseudogene TRBV3-2) and TRBJ2-7, with 7 bases matching TRBD2. Germline V gene lookup returns CDR1 LGHDT and CDR2 YNNKEL (reference sequence). V shed 4 bases and J 0 bases; nucleotides not matched to a gene: 6. The CDR3 consists of 15 residues. CDR3 coding DNA: TGTGCCAGCAGCCCAGGAGCGGGGAGCTCCTACGAGCAGTACTTC. Translated: CASSPGAGSSYEQYF.

The chain combines TRBV6-5 with TRBJ2-3, with a possible D match to TRBD1 (5 bases). V dropped 6 bases and J dropped 4 bases, with 17 bases sitting between them. The length of the CDR3 is 15 residues. CDR1 is MNHEY and CDR2 is SVGAGI in the germline V gene. The CDR3 nucleotides read TGTGCCAGCAGACCCCTTAGGGGCCCCCCAGATACGCAGTATTTT. It translates to CASRPLRGPPDTQYF.

CDR3 nucleotides: TGTGCCAGCTCACCACGGGTTCTACAGGAGAACACTGAAGCTTTCTTT. Amino acid sequence: CASSPRVLQENTEAFF. The rearrangement uses TRBV18 and TRBJ1-1; the D gene is possibly TRBD1 (5 bases). This CDR3 is 16 amino acids long. V was pared by 1 base and J by 1 base, with 13 bases between. Per germline, CDR1 KGHSH and CDR2 LQKENI. Together with reference TRBV18 and TRBJ1-1, the CDR3 gives the full variable domain: NAGVMQNPRHLVRRRGQEARLRCSPMKGHSHVYWYRQLPEEGLKFMVYLQKENIIDESGMPKERFSAEFPKEGPSILRIQQVVRGDSAAYFCASSPRVLQENTEAFFGQGTRLTVV.

The sample holds one count of this clone. The sample contains more than one DNA sequence encoding this CDR3. The chain carries TRBV12-3 or TRBV12-4 and TRBJ2-1, with D uncertain. CDR3 length: 11 residues. V lost 5 bases to trimming and J lost 4 bases, with 3 bases between them. This chain's CDR3 is CASSLYNEQFF. The CDR3 DNA sequence: TGTGCCAGCAGTCTTTACAATGAGCAGTTCTTC.

This clone occurred a few times. V and J are TRBV24-1 and TRBJ1-2, with 7 bases matching TRBD1. V was clipped by 4 bases and J by 3 bases; unmatched bases: 7. The CDR3 is 15 amino acids. Germline CDR1 KGHDR, CDR2 SFDVKD. This CDR3 reads CATSDPGQADYGYTF. The CDR3 nucleotides read TGTGCCACCAGTGACCCTGGACAGGCCGACTATGGCTACACCTTC.

This sequence joins TRBV30 and TRBJ1-2; unclear D gene. CDR3 length: 11 residues. The V gene's germline CDR1 is GTSNPN and CDR2 SVGIG (reference sequence). The V end was cut by 3 bases, the J end by 7 bases, with 9 bases between. CDR3 protein: CAWSPPVGYTF. In DNA, the CDR3 is TGTGCCTGGAGCCCCCCGGTTGGCTACACCTTC.

This chain uses TRBV19 with TRBJ2-5; 10 nucleotides align to TRBD1. The germline V gene encodes CDR1 LNHDA and CDR2 SQIVND (reference sequence). Losses at the gene ends were 5 bases for V and 6 bases for J; bases not matched to a gene: 9. CDR3 length equals 15 residues. CDR3 in amino acids: CASSSHRDRGQTQYF. CDR3 DNA: TGTGCCAGTAGTTCCCACCGGGACAGGGGACAGACCCAGTACTTC.

The V and J genes are TRBV11-2 and TRBJ2-5, with D unclear. Trimming cost V 5 bases and J 1 base, with 8 bases left between them. CDR3 length: 13 residues. CDR1 SGHAT and CDR2 FQNNGV come from the germline V gene. CDR3 in amino acids: CASSRTAQETQYF. In DNA, the CDR3 is TGTGCCAGCAGCCGTACAGCCCAAGAGACCCAGTACTTC.

The J gene is TRBJ2-1, the V gene TRBV7-9, with a weak D call TRBD1 (6 bases). Germline lookup yields CDR1 SEHNR and CDR2 FQNEAQ (reference sequence). CDR3 length equals 18 residues. The V gene lost 5 bases and the J gene lost 0 bases, with 20 bases spanning the gap. The CDR3 DNA reads as TGTGCCAGCAGCCAAAGGGTTGGTTGGGACACCTCCTACAATGAGCAGTTCTTC. This translates into CASSQRVGWDTSYNEQFF.

The genes are TRBV19 and TRBJ1-1; 9 bases fit TRBD1. This CDR3 is built from 14 residues. Trimming took 5 bases from V and 10 from J; bases not matched to a gene: 11. Germline V gene sequence: CDR1 LNHDA, CDR2 SQIVND (reference sequence). CDR3 sequence reads: CASSSTGGGLRAFF. The CDR3, as DNA: TGTGCCAGTAGTTCTACAGGGGGCGGACTGAGAGCTTTCTTT.

J is TRBJ1-5 and V is TRBV6-1; 7 nucleotides line up with TRBD1. CDR1 is MNHNS and CDR2 is SASEGT in the germline V gene. V shed 2 bases, J shed 0 bases, and the junction held 4 bases outside the gene matches. This CDR3 comprises 16 residues. In DNA, the CDR3 is TGTGCCAGCAGTGAACGGGACAGCCTTAGCAATCAGCCCCAGCATTTT. It specifies CASSERDSLSNQPQHF.

The chain carries TRBV2 and TRBJ1-1; TRBD1 might be the D (6 bases). Trimming left V 8 bases short and J 1 base short, with 14 bases between. The CDR3 sequence is 14 residues long. Per the germline V gene, CDR1 is SNHLY and CDR2 is FYNNEI. The DNA of the CDR3 is TGTGCCAGCCAAAAGCTGACAGGGAACACTGAAGCTTTCTTT. Protein sequence: CASQKLTGNTEAFF.

This clone showed up just once. This chain links TRBV4-3 with TRBJ2-5, with 8 bases matching TRBD2. With V trimmed by 1 base and J by 5 bases, 9 bases remained unmatched. Germline CDR1 and CDR2: LGHNA and YSLEER. The CDR3 runs to 16 residues. DNA of the CDR3: TGCGCCAGCAGCCAAGGACTAGCGAGGCGCGGGGAGACCCAGTACTTC. It encodes CASSQGLARRGETQYF.

This clone was counted a single time. The rearrangement joins TRBV5-5 to TRBJ2-7; 9 bases are shared with TRBD2. V lost 0 bases, J lost 5 bases, and 3 bases stayed unmatched. Germline lookup yields CDR1 SGHKS and CDR2 YYEKEE (reference sequence). The CDR3 has 14 amino acids. CDR3 amino acids: CASSLGASGDEQYF. The CDR3 DNA reads as TGTGCCAGCAGCTTGGGTGCTAGCGGGGACGAGCAGTACTTC.

In nucleotides, the CDR3 is TGTGCCAGCACCGGACAGGGATCTAATGAAAAACTGTTTTTT. Translated: CASTGQGSNEKLFF. This sequence joins TRBV9 and TRBJ1-4; 8 nucleotides match TRBD1. The CDR3 contains 14 residues. Germline CDR1 and CDR2: SGDLS and YYNGEE. Losses at the gene ends were 6 bases for V and 3 bases for J; bases not matched to a gene: 4.